Each of the 9 T cell receptor beta chains below was sequenced from the same sample in a study of cytotoxic CD8 clonotypes in ibrutinib-treated CLL listed by TCRdb under 2021. Library preparation was by the immunoSEQ multiplex PCR assay. TCRdb stores this immuneACCESS table with in-frame sequences only. Part of the clones is absent; in the studies checked, under half of the shortfall reflects unresolved V genes, and no reason is known for the rest. The sample yields about 130,000 clones; 70% to 80% were counted once. About 13% of the sample rests with the top ten. The intended sense of this specimen's time point label: 12 months on ibrutinib. The specimen comprised PBMCs, sampled after 12 months of ibrutinib treatment. These receptors were collected from a human donor with chronic lymphocytic leukemia.

This chain links TRBV4-3 with TRBJ2-5; D may be TRBD1 (5 bases). With 2 bases removed from V and 0 bases from J, the gap between germline ends came to 10 bases. The CDR3 is 15 residues long. Germline assignment: CDR1 LGHNA and CDR2 YSLEER. CDR3 DNA sequence: TGCGCCAGCAGCCAAACAGGCTACAACCAAGAGACCCAGTACTTC. Its protein product is CASSQTGYNQETQYF.

The chain recombines TRBV18 with TRBJ2-7; 7 bases fit TRBD2. The V gene end was trimmed by 2 bases and the J gene end by 2 bases; junction bases not matched to a gene: 3. Germline CDR1 KGHSH, CDR2 LQKENI. This CDR3 is built from 14 residues. CDR3 region: CASSPTSDAYEQYF. CDR3 coding DNA: TGTGCCAGCTCACCAACTAGCGACGCCTACGAGCAGTACTTC.

The chain carries TRBV7-9 and TRBJ2-5, with D tentatively TRBD1 (6 bases). Trimming took 8 bases from V and 1 from J, leaving 11 bases between them. This CDR3 is 13 amino acids long. Germline V gene sequence: CDR1 SEHNR, CDR2 FQNEAQ (reference sequence). The CDR3: CASLGHFQETQYF. The CDR3 nucleotides are TGTGCCAGCTTGGGACACTTCCAAGAGACCCAGTACTTC.

The genes are TRBV13 and TRBJ2-7, with D maybe TRBD2 (6 bases). V gave up 4 bases and J gave up 4 bases, with 14 bases separating them. Looked up from germline, CDR1 is PRHDT and CDR2 is FYEKMQ (reference sequence). The CDR3 covers 14 residues. The CDR3 DNA sequence: TGTGCCAGCAGCTCCGGGACTCCTTCGTACGAGCAGTACTTC. This encodes CASSSGTPSYEQYF.

The genes are TRBV25-1 and TRBJ1-2; 8 nucleotides align to TRBD1. The CDR3 length is 14 residues. Germline CDR1 and CDR2: MGHDK and SYGVNS. Germline trimming cut 2 bases from V and 8 bases from J; bases unmatched to any gene: 7. The DNA for the CDR3 is TGTGCCAGCAGTGAACAGGGACAGGAGTTCGGCTACACCTTC. Its translation is CASSEQGQEFGYTF.

The genes are TRBV7-2 and TRBJ2-5; 10 nucleotides agree with TRBD2. This CDR3 has 16 residues. The germline gives CDR1 SGHTA, CDR2 FQGNSA. After removal of 1 base from V and 4 bases from J, the junction contained 6 bases not matched to a gene. CDR3 DNA sequence: TGTGCCAGCAGCTTAGGTACAGCGGGAGGGCGAGAGACCCAGTACTTC. It specifies CASSLGTAGGRETQYF.

The rearrangement links TRBV7-2 to TRBJ1-3, with TRBD1 as a possible D gene (5 bases). The CDR3 totals 13 residues. Germline V CDR1 and CDR2: SGHTA, FQGNSA. V was trimmed by 7 bases and J by 2 bases, leaving 9 bases between them. CDR3 coding DNA: TGTGCCAGCACCCAGGGCACTGGAAACACCATATATTTT. Its protein product is CASTQGTGNTIYF.

This rearrangement joins TRBV13 to TRBJ2-4; 7 positions agree with TRBD2. V lost 3 bases and J lost 1; bases outside the gene matches: 6. Germline V lookup: CDR1 PRHDT, CDR2 FYEKMQ (reference sequence). CDR3 length: 16 amino acids. This CDR3 is CASSFWEGRAKNIQYF. As DNA, the CDR3 is TGTGCCAGCAGCTTCTGGGAGGGCCGGGCCAAAAACATTCAGTACTTC.

The V gene is TRBV19, the J gene TRBJ1-5; D might be TRBD1 (5 bases). Trimming removed 6 bases from V and 6 bases from J, with 24 bases in between. In germline, CDR1 is LNHDA, CDR2 SQIVND (reference sequence). The CDR3 extends over 17 amino acids. The CDR3 nucleotides are TGTGCCAGTAGCATTACGGGGGACCCCAGTTCGGGTCAGCCCCAGCATTTT. Translating it yields CASSITGDPSSGQPQHF.